The clone carrying this T cell receptor beta chain was observed a few times. Its specificity is not known. Each CDR3 protein is one row after TCRdb ran MiXCR on the 5' RACE reads. The sample carries about 310,000 distinct CDR3 sequences, approximately 20% recorded once. These data are taken from a study of T-cell memory formation after mild COVID-19. Findings of the study overall: Contracting CD4+ clones sat mainly in CM and EM; CD8+ in EMRA. Pre-infection memory contained some responding clones, which suggested that cross-reactive memory had joined.

Specimen: PBMCs or a T cell subset sorted from them (not recorded which). The clonotype was recovered from a man between 18 and 35 years old who had mild COVID-19 (a few samples of this study predate the infection). Cell type and time point are not known.

The DNA for the CDR3 is TGTGCCACCAGTGACCCTAGGGGAGTAATCGGGCAGTTCTTC. Translated, it gives CATSDPRGVIGQFF. The J gene is TRBJ2-1, the V gene TRBV24-1; the D call may be TRBD1 or TRBD2 (5 bases each). Germline loops: CDR1 KGHDR, CDR2 SFDVKD. This CDR3 region has 14 residues. V shed 4 bases and J shed 12 bases, with 18 bases lying between them.